The 17 T cell receptor beta chains given below trace back to one sample, sequenced in a study of T cell responses to AZD1222 COVID-19 vaccine. The protocol was immunoSEQ multiplex PCR, while the TCRdb copy is restricted to in-frame clones and leaves out a portion. The table lists about 140,000 clones, roughly 90% of them singletons. Sequences were derived from peripheral blood, sampled 28 days after the second AZD1222 dose. The receptors come from an adult who received the AZD1222 COVID-19 vaccine.

The chain links TRBV7-2 to TRBJ1-5; D perhaps matches TRBD1 (6 bases). V lost 5 bases and J 2 bases, leaving 10 bases between the germline ends. Germline V gene data show CDR1 as SGHTA and CDR2 as FQGNSA. The CDR3 extends over 14 amino acids. This CDR3 reads CASSLNRGNQPQHF. CDR3 sequence (DNA): TGTGCCAGCAGCCTAAACAGGGGCAATCAGCCCCAGCATTTT.

A single count supports this clone. CDR3 bases: TGTGCCAGCAGCTATTTAGCGGGGGGGTACAATGAGCAGTTCTTC. Its translation: CASSYLAGGYNEQFF. The chain couples TRBV6-2 or TRBV6-3 to TRBJ2-1, with 11 bases lining up with TRBD2. This CDR3 region has 15 residues. V was pared by 6 bases and J by 4 bases, with 5 bases of the junction left unmatched. CDR1 and CDR2 from the germline V gene are MNHEY and SVGEGT.

The CDR3 nucleotides are TGTGCCAGCACCTGGCGCGGGAACTACAATGAGCAGTTCTTC. This translates into CASTWRGNYNEQFF. This sequence joins TRBV28 and TRBJ2-1, with a weak D call TRBD2 (6 bases). The CDR3 extends over 14 amino acids. V was cut by 7 bases and J by 3 bases, with 13 bases left in between. Germline CDR1 and CDR2: MDHEN and SYDVKM.

The sample holds one count of this clone. This chain joins TRBV12-3 or TRBV12-4 and TRBJ2-2, with unresolved D. Trimming shortened V by 6 bases and J by 5 bases, and 7 bases separated the two germline ends. The CDR3 is made up of 12 amino acids. The CDR3 nucleotides read TGTGCCAGCAGACCACAGACCGGGGAGCTGTTTTTT. As protein: CASRPQTGELFF.

J is TRBJ2-2 and V is TRBV7-9; 9 nucleotides line up with TRBD2. V lost 1 base to trimming and J lost 4 bases; unmatched junction nucleotides: 4. Germline assignment: CDR1 SEHNR and CDR2 FQNEAQ (reference sequence). There are 16 residues in the CDR3. The CDR3 DNA sequence: TGTGCCAGCAGCTTAGTGGGACTAGCCGGCACCGGGGAGCTGTTTTTT. Encoded protein: CASSLVGLAGTGELFF.

The chain joins TRBV2 to TRBJ1-5; the match to TRBD1 covers 7 bases. CDR3 length: 14 amino acids. With 3 bases clipped from V and 8 bases from J, the junction kept 7 bases outside the gene matches. Germline lookup yields CDR1 SNHLY and CDR2 FYNNEI. CDR3 in DNA: TGTGCCAGCAGTGAGCTGCAGGGGGGTGAGCCCCAGCATTTT. Translated, it gives CASSELQGGEPQHF. The whole variable domain, filled in from reference TRBV2 and TRBJ1-5, reads EPEVTQTPSHQVTQMGQEVILRCVPISNHLYFYWYRQILGQKVEFLVSFYNNEISEKSEIFDDQFSVERPDGSNFTLKIRSTKLEDSAMYFCASSELQGGEPQHFGDGTRLSIL.

The chain combines TRBV2 with TRBJ2-7; D remains ambiguous. Trimming left V 4 bases short and J 3 bases short, with 4 bases between. There are 11 residues in the CDR3. CDR1 is SNHLY and CDR2 is FYNNEI in the germline V gene. The CDR3 here is CASSAHYEQYF. The CDR3 DNA follows: TGTGCCAGCAGTGCCCACTACGAGCAGTACTTC.

The V gene is TRBV20-1, the J gene TRBJ2-5; D not resolved. This CDR3 contains 10 residues. Per the germline V gene, CDR1 is DFQATT and CDR2 is SNEGSKA (reference sequence). Trimming shortened V by 6 bases and J by 6 bases, and 8 bases separated the two germline ends. The CDR3 bases are TGCAGTGCCGGACGACAGACCCAGTACTTC. This sequence encodes CSAGRQTQYF.

The chain couples TRBV2 to TRBJ2-7; the match to TRBD1 covers 11 bases. This CDR3 region has 14 residues. Germline loops: CDR1 SNHLY, CDR2 FYNNEI. V lost 6 bases, J lost 6 bases, and 7 bases stayed unmatched. This CDR3 reads CASSSGQGVFEQYF. The CDR3 DNA reads TGTGCCAGCAGCTCGGGACAGGGGGTATTCGAGCAGTACTTC.

The V and J genes are TRBV5-1 and TRBJ1-1; D gene ambiguous. V lost 6 bases to trimming and J lost 1 base, with 13 bases between them. The CDR3 runs to 14 residues. Germline lookup yields CDR1 SGHRS and CDR2 YFSETQ. The CDR3 DNA reads as TGCGCCAGCATTAGCCGGTCGAAGAACACTGAAGCTTTCTTT. Amino acid sequence: CASISRSKNTEAFF.

This clone came up once. The chain carries TRBV6-2 or TRBV6-3 and TRBJ2-1, with 10 bases identical to TRBD2. Germline CDR1 MNHEY, CDR2 SVGEGT. The CDR3 is 16 amino acids. V lost 2 bases, J lost 4 bases, and 5 bases stayed unmatched. The CDR3, as DNA: TGTGCCAGCAGTTACCCTAGCGGGGGCCTTTACAATGAGCAGTTCTTC. Its translation: CASSYPSGGLYNEQFF.

The chain recombines TRBV10-3 with TRBJ2-7; 9 bases match TRBD2. This CDR3 contains 16 residues. Germline CDR1 reads ENHRY; CDR2 reads SYGVKD. V shed 0 bases and J 1 base; nucleotides not matched to a gene: 4. CDR3 DNA: TGTGCCATCAGTGAGTCGATGCTAGCGGGGTCCTACGAGCAGTACTTC. This gives the protein CAISESMLAGSYEQYF.

This chain joins TRBV13 and TRBJ1-5; D is possibly TRBD1 (6 bases). The CDR3 runs 15 residues. The germline gives CDR1 PRHDT, CDR2 FYEKMQ (reference sequence). Between the trimmed V and J ends, which lost 5 bases and 1 base, there was a span of 12 bases. The CDR3 sequence is CASSPGQGSNQPQHF. The CDR3 bases are TGTGCCAGCAGCCCCGGGCAGGGGAGCAATCAGCCCCAGCATTTT.

The chain uses TRBV25-1 and TRBJ1-2; D may be TRBD1 (5 bases). V lost 8 bases and J 3 bases, leaving 13 bases between the germline ends. The germline gives CDR1 MGHDK, CDR2 SYGVNS. This CDR3 spans 13 amino acids. The CDR3 loop is CASRRDRDYGYTF. The CDR3 nucleotides are TGTGCCAGCCGTCGGGACCGCGACTATGGCTACACCTTC.

The rearrangement joins TRBV14 to TRBJ2-5; D may be TRBD1 or TRBD2 (6 bases each). Between the trimmed V and J ends, which lost 1 base and 6 bases, there was a span of 15 bases. This CDR3 has 15 amino acids. Germline CDR1 SGHDN, CDR2 FVKESK. The CDR3 is CASSQGGAPEKTQYF. Here the CDR3 DNA reads TGTGCCAGCAGCCAAGGGGGGGCCCCGGAGAAGACCCAGTACTTC.

This clone has more than one count but fewer than ten. The chain has TRBV7-3 and TRBJ2-2, with D possibly matching TRBD2 (6 bases). Germline-derived CDR1 and CDR2 are SGHTA and FQGTGA. The CDR3 is 14 amino acids. The V end was cut by 8 bases, the J end by 2 bases, with 12 bases between. CDR3 DNA: TGTGCCAGCGCGTTCGGGGGTAACACCGGGGAGCTGTTTTTT. It specifies CASAFGGNTGELFF.

The rearrangement joins TRBV9 to TRBJ2-5; D is perhaps TRBD2 (6 bases). CDR3 length: 14 residues. Trimming took off 4 bases at V and 2 bases at J, with 12 bases between the two ends. Germline V gene lookup returns CDR1 SGDLS and CDR2 YYNGEE. The CDR3 loop is CASSPRDFQETQYF. In DNA form, the CDR3 reads TGTGCCAGCAGCCCACGGGACTTTCAAGAGACCCAGTACTTC.